The 23 T cell receptor beta chains below were found in one sample sequenced in a study of shared clonotypes between healthy human individuals. TCRdb keeps only in-frame clones here, not all; method: immunoSEQ multiplex PCR. The sample has some 2,500,000 clones; about nine tenths are singletons. Specimen: naive CD4+ T cells from PBMCs. Described subset: CD45RA+ positively selected. All receptors come from a man aged 18 to 30 in good health. Some clones in this sample may be carry-over from other donors' samples.

This clone has just a few counts. V usage is TRBV6-5 and J usage is TRBJ2-1; the D call may be TRBD1 or TRBD2 (6 bases each). This CDR3 has 14 residues. V was cut by 8 bases and J by 5 bases, with 16 bases left in between. CDR1 and CDR2 (germline): MNHEY, SVGAGI. In DNA form, the CDR3 reads TGTGCCAGCCATAAGGGGGGCAGGAACAATGAGCAGTTCTTC. It is translated as CASHKGGRNNEQFF.

The genes are TRBV27 and TRBJ2-1; TRBD2 matches 7 bases. J was trimmed by 4 bases and V by 6 bases; bases with no gene match: 6. Germline V CDR1 and CDR2: MNHEY, SMNVEV (reference sequence). CDR3 size: 14 residues. CDR3 in amino acids: CASRSSGRYNEQFF. CDR3 sequence (DNA): TGTGCCAGCAGATCTAGCGGTCGGTACAATGAGCAGTTCTTC.

V and J are TRBV27 and TRBJ1-5, with 7 nucleotides matching TRBD1. Trimming at V came to 6 bases and at J to 10 bases, leaving 12 bases not matched to a gene. Germline CDR1 and CDR2: MNHEY and SMNVEV (reference sequence). The CDR3 sequence is 14 residues long. In DNA, the CDR3 is TGTGCCAGCAGGGACAGGCCTAATATGGGACCCCAGCATTTT. Protein sequence: CASRDRPNMGPQHF.

The chain employs TRBV15 and TRBJ2-1, with 11 nucleotides matching TRBD2. CDR1 and CDR2 from the germline V gene are LNHNV and YYDKDF (reference sequence). V was pared by 2 bases and J by 7 bases, with 7 bases of the junction left unmatched. The CDR3 has 16 residues. The CDR3 sequence: CATSRIAGGTGNEQFF. The DNA of the CDR3 is TGTGCCACCAGCAGAATAGCGGGGGGGACAGGGAATGAGCAGTTCTTC. Full variable domain (remainder filled in from reference TRBV15 and TRBJ2-1): DAMVIQNPRYQVTQFGKPVTLSCSQTLNHNVMYWYQQKSSQAPKLLFHYYDKDFNNEADTPDNFQSRRPNTSFCFLDIRSPGLGDTAMYLCATSRIAGGTGNEQFFGPGTRLTVL.

This chain uses TRBV7-9 with TRBJ2-1; D uncertain. The CDR3 contains 16 residues. Germline V gene data show CDR1 as SEHNR and CDR2 as FQNEAQ (reference sequence). Trimming left V 3 bases short and J 3 bases short, with 15 bases between. The CDR3 here is CASSLIFAENYNEQFF. The CDR3 DNA reads TGTGCCAGCAGCTTGATCTTCGCGGAGAACTACAATGAGCAGTTCTTC.

V and J are TRBV5-1 and TRBJ2-1, with D maybe TRBD1 (5 bases). The V gene lost 4 bases and the J gene lost 9 bases, with 11 bases spanning the gap. Germline CDR1 reads SGHRS; CDR2 reads YFSETQ. There are 12 residues in the CDR3. The CDR3 nucleotides read TGCGCCAGCAGCCGAGACAGTATTGAGCAGTTCTTC. Translating it yields CASSRDSIEQFF.

This chain links TRBV5-4 with TRBJ2-7; either TRBD1 or TRBD2 may fit D (5 bases each). Germline CDR1 and CDR2: SGHNT and YYREEE (reference sequence). CDR3 length: 15 amino acids. With 2 bases removed from V and 4 bases from J, the gap between germline ends came to 16 bases. The CDR3 bases are TGTGCCAGCAGCTTTCCCTCCGGGACGGAATACGAGCAGTACTTC. It encodes CASSFPSGTEYEQYF.

The CDR3 protein is CASSYHGTGRADTQYF. CDR3 sequence (DNA): TGTGCCAGCAGTTACCACGGGACAGGGAGGGCAGATACGCAGTATTTT. This chain joins TRBV6-6 and TRBJ2-3; 9 nucleotides match TRBD1. The V and J ends lost 2 bases and 4 bases, in that order; junction bases with no gene match: 7. This CDR3 comprises 16 residues. Germline lookup yields CDR1 MNHNY and CDR2 SVGAGI (reference sequence).

The J gene is TRBJ2-2, the V gene TRBV11-2; D is uncertain. CDR1 is SGHAT, CDR2 FQNNGV, per germline. Trimming took 3 bases from V and 6 from J, leaving 11 bases between them. The CDR3 extends over 14 amino acids. CDR3 sequence (DNA): TGTGCCAGCAGCTTCCTAGTAGTCCCCGGGGAGCTGTTTTTT. It is translated as CASSFLVVPGELFF.

The chain combines TRBV28 with TRBJ2-5, with D tentatively TRBD1 or TRBD2 (6 bases each). Germline CDR1 MDHEN, CDR2 SYDVKM. Trimming cost V 6 bases and J 1 base, with 15 bases left between them. The CDR3 loop spans 15 amino acids. The CDR3 reads CASSQSGAAQETQYF. DNA of the CDR3: TGTGCCAGCAGCCAGTCGGGGGCAGCCCAAGAGACCCAGTACTTC.

This chain joins TRBV6-1 and TRBJ1-6; 8 bases are shared with TRBD1. Trimming cost V 7 bases and J 6 bases; bases outside gene matches: 8. Germline V gene sequence: CDR1 MNHNS, CDR2 SASEGT. The CDR3 contains 15 residues. CDR3 amino acids: CASTMRQGPNSPLHF. CDR3 DNA sequence: TGTGCCAGCACCATGAGACAGGGGCCTAATTCACCCCTCCACTTT.

The J gene is TRBJ1-1, the V gene TRBV7-8, with D possibly being TRBD1 (6 bases). CDR1 and CDR2 (germline): SGHVS, FQNEAQ. Trimming removed 2 bases from V and 4 bases from J, with 23 bases in between. The CDR3 is made up of 18 amino acids. The CDR3: CASSLRAKGQGMSTEAFF. CDR3 DNA: TGTGCCAGCAGCTTAAGGGCCAAGGGTCAGGGGATGAGCACTGAAGCTTTCTTT.

This clone was found once. The chain is built from TRBV4-1 and TRBJ2-5, with D tentatively TRBD2 (7 bases). Deletions cut 0 bases from V and 5 bases from J, with 13 bases between. The germline V gene encodes CDR1 MGHRA and CDR2 YSYEKL. This CDR3 is 15 amino acids long. The CDR3 spells CASSQDGGGMETQYF. CDR3 sequence (DNA): TGCGCCAGCAGCCAAGATGGCGGGGGCATGGAGACCCAGTACTTC.

J is TRBJ2-1 and V is TRBV18; a possible D gene is TRBD2 (6 bases). This CDR3 spans 15 amino acids. Trimming removed 2 bases from V and 2 bases from J, with 10 bases in between. Germline V gene sequence: CDR1 KGHSH, CDR2 LQKENI. The CDR3 DNA is TGTGCCAGCTCACCAGTGGGAGGCACCTACAATGAGCAGTTCTTC. Translation gives CASSPVGGTYNEQFF. The whole variable domain, remainder taken from reference TRBV18 and TRBJ2-1, is NAGVMQNPRHLVRRRGQEARLRCSPMKGHSHVYWYRQLPEEGLKFMVYLQKENIIDESGMPKERFSAEFPKEGPSILRIQQVVRGDSAAYFCASSPVGGTYNEQFFGPGTRLTVL.

This rearrangement joins TRBV4-3 to TRBJ2-6; no clear D. The CDR3 totals 16 residues. V gave up 1 base and J gave up 0 bases, with 7 bases separating them. Germline V gives CDR1 LGHNA, CDR2 YSLEER. CDR3 in DNA: TGCGCCAGCAGCCAAGCGGGCAACTCTGGGGCCAACGTCCTGACTTTC. Amino acid sequence: CASSQAGNSGANVLTF.

V usage is TRBV7-9 and J usage is TRBJ1-3; D unresolved. V was clipped by 1 base and J by 4 bases, with 14 bases between them. The CDR3 extends over 16 amino acids. CDR1 and CDR2 (germline): SEHNR, FQNEAQ (reference sequence). The CDR3 is CASSLGHEGSGNTIYF. The CDR3 DNA sequence: TGTGCCAGCAGCTTAGGCCACGAGGGTTCGGGAAACACCATATATTTT.

This chain uses TRBV11-1 with TRBJ2-7, with 8 bases aligning to TRBD2. The V gene's germline CDR1 is SGHAT and CDR2 FQDESV (reference sequence). The CDR3 extends over 15 amino acids. V was pared by 3 bases and J by 4 bases, with 8 bases of the junction left unmatched. The CDR3 spells CASSFMTSESYEQYF. CDR3 coding DNA: TGTGCCAGCAGCTTCATGACTAGCGAGAGTTACGAGCAGTACTTC.

The rearrangement joins TRBV10-1 to TRBJ1-1, with TRBD1 as a possible D gene (5 bases). The CDR3 runs to 16 residues. The germline V gene encodes CDR1 WNHNN and CDR2 SYGVQD (reference sequence). V shed 5 bases and J shed 2 bases, with 18 bases lying between them. CDR3 residues: CASSSAGPRANTEAFF. The DNA for the CDR3 is TGCGCCAGCAGTTCGGCAGGGCCGAGGGCTAACACTGAAGCTTTCTTT.

The chain is built from TRBV6-4 and TRBJ2-1; D not resolved. This CDR3 comprises 14 residues. V gave up 11 bases and J gave up 3 bases, with 17 bases separating them. The germline CDR1 and CDR2 sequences are MRHNA and SNTAGT. CDR3 nucleotide sequence: TGTGCCCTCAGACCTTCGCGTAACTACAATGAGCAGTTCTTC. It specifies CALRPSRNYNEQFF.

The rearrangement uses TRBV28 and TRBJ2-7; D gene unclear. Germline values: CDR1 MDHEN, CDR2 SYDVKM. The CDR3 runs to 11 residues. V was trimmed by 5 bases and J by 5 bases, leaving 7 bases between them. As DNA, the CDR3 is TGTGCCAGCAGTCCCCTTAACGAGCAGTACTTC. This sequence encodes CASSPLNEQYF.

The rearrangement uses TRBV6-5 and TRBJ1-1, with no clear D. CDR1 and CDR2 from the germline V gene are MNHEY and SVGAGI. This CDR3 region has 13 residues. The V end lost 7 bases, the J end lost 0 bases, and 9 bases lay between the germline ends. DNA for the CDR3: TGTGCCAGCATATCCACCCTGAACACTGAAGCTTTCTTT. Its protein product is CASISTLNTEAFF.

Written as DNA, the CDR3 is TGTGCCAGCAGCTTAGCTAACCCCTACGAGCAGTACTTC. Protein sequence: CASSLANPYEQYF. This sequence joins TRBV11-2 and TRBJ2-7, with no clear D. V was cut by 1 base and J by 2 bases, with 6 bases left in between. Germline V CDR1 and CDR2: SGHAT, FQNNGV. This CDR3 region has 13 residues.

The rearrangement joins TRBV18 to TRBJ2-1; 15 positions match TRBD2. The CDR3 spans 16 residues. CDR1 is KGHSH and CDR2 is LQKENI in the germline V gene. Trimming at V came to 2 bases and at J to 8 bases, leaving 4 bases not matched to a gene. CDR3 protein: CASSPWTSGRAYEQFF. Here the CDR3 DNA reads TGTGCCAGCTCACCATGGACTAGCGGGAGGGCCTATGAGCAGTTCTTC.